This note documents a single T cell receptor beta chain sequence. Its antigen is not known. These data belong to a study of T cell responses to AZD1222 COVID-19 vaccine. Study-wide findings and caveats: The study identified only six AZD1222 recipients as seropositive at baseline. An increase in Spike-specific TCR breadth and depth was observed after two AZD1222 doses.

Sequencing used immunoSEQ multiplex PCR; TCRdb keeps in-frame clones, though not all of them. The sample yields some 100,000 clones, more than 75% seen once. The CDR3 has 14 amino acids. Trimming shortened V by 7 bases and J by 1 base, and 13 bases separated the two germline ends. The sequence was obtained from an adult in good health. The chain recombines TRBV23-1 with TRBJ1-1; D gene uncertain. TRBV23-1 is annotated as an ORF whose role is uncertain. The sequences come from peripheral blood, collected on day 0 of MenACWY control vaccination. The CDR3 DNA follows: TGCGCCAGCACCGAACGGGAAAAGAACACTGAAGCTTTCTTT. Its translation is CASTEREKNTEAFF.